The entry below describes one T cell receptor (beta chain). Its cognate antigen is unknown. This entry is derived from a study of a mutant IDH1 vaccine in newly diagnosed glioma. Study results and limitations: Vaccine-induced immune responses occurred in more than 85% of patients.

Documented time point: week 35, safety follow-up. Vaccinated patients received 300 ug of mutant IDH1 20-mer peptide per dose, with topical imiquimod. Each of the donors came in with new WHO grade 3 or 4 astrocytomas that were IDH1-mutant and ATRX-lost. TCRdb's copy holds only in-frame clones and misses some; the assay was immunoSEQ multiplex PCR. The sample has 60,000 to 65,000 clones; roughly 79% are singletons. Trimming shortened V by 2 bases and J by 3 bases, and 11 bases separated the two germline ends. Germline assignment: CDR1 SGHKS and CDR2 YYEKEE (reference sequence). The CDR3 runs to 14 residues.

Source: PBMCs, taken from a glioma patient whose treatment included an IDH1 peptide vaccine. The genes are TRBV5-5 and TRBJ2-5, with unresolved D. This TCR derives from a man aged 35 to 55 with glioma. Written as DNA, the CDR3 is TGTGCCAGCAGCTTTCAACCCGAAAAAGAGACCCAGTACTTC. Protein product: CASSFQPEKETQYF.